This T cell receptor (beta chain) was recorded in a study of brain T cells in children with intractable seizures. Study findings and constraints: Viral specificity was inferred only from CDR3 similarity; HCMV serostatus was unknown.

A note on this clone: No antigen is known for it.

The CDR3 loop spans 16 amino acids. Per the germline V gene, CDR1 is SGHVS and CDR2 is FNYEAQ. The V gene end was trimmed by 5 bases and the J gene end by 5 bases; junction bases not matched to a gene: 13. This sample's time point: blood from clinic visit 5 months post-surgery; TSC patient then seizure free. Before surgery, patients took at least one anti-epileptic drug. Using immunoSEQ multiplex PCR, the repertoire was profiled, and TCRdb retains in-frame clones only, with some absent. This sample carries 340,000 or so clones, about 93% of them seen once, and the ten largest clones take around 6%. This sequence was found in a boy less than two years old with tuberous sclerosis and intractable seizures. The sequences come from peripheral blood, collected 4 to 5 months after surgery. The genes are TRBV7-6 and TRBJ2-7; 9 bases are a match to TRBD1. CDR3 in amino acids: CASSTSPGQGAHEQYF. The CDR3 DNA is TGTGCCAGCAGCACTAGCCCGGGACAGGGAGCCCACGAGCAGTACTTC.